The clone carrying this T cell receptor (beta chain) was seen a handful of times. The sample is drawn from a study of blood T cell repertoires in COVID-19. The overall study: Nucleic acid was either cDNA or gDNA, and it came from T cells, B-cell-depleted T cells, or PBMCs.

Repertoires were generated with immunoSEQ multiplex PCR, while TCRdb's copy carries only in-frame clones and drops some. This table has 100,000 to 150,000 clones, approximately 82% appearing once. This TCR derives from a woman aged 45-60 years with acute or convalescent COVID-19. Sequenced sample: peripheral blood.

CDR3 protein: CASTPVGTGRVGQYF. CDR3 DNA: TGTGCCAGCACCCCCGTAGGGACAGGAAGGGTAGGGCAGTACTTC. This chain links TRBV7-9 with TRBJ2-7; 8 nucleotides agree with TRBD1. CDR1 and CDR2 from the germline V gene are SEHNR and FQNEAQ (reference sequence). Trimming removed 7 bases from V and 9 bases from J; junction bases left unmatched: 17. The CDR3 spans 15 residues.